Included here is one T cell receptor beta chain sequence, with context. Its antigen remains unknown. A much larger clone lies one base from this, so it may be a read error. The entry originates in a study of tumor-infiltrating lymphocytes in primary liver carcinoma. Broader study findings: Between tumor regions, pairs overlapped more than tumor-adjacent and tumor-blood pairs did. The study found only about 7.5-25% of top clones in all five tumor regions.

Both RNA and DNA were isolated together from about 21-30 mg of bulk tissue that had not been sorted. A constant-region primer served to make TCR beta cDNA from roughly 540 ng total RNA. Employing slightly modified ARM-PCR, three nested multiplex PCR rounds were run, and these gave rise to the TCR beta libraries. TCRdb analysed the multiplex PCR reads with MiXCR anew, one entry per CDR3 protein. The sample consists of some 100,000 distinct CDR3 sequences, approximately 70% of them appearing once. The origin of this receptor is a woman aged 55-70 years with primary liver carcinoma and hepatitis B virus infection. The sequencing input was liver tumor tissue from sampling region 2. The subset is: tumor region T2, inferior pole.

The CDR3 DNA reads TGCGCCAGCAGCTTGGCCCTCTATATTAGCGGGGCCTACGAGCAGTACTTC. This translates into CASSLALYISGAYEQYF. The gene calls are TRBV5-1 and TRBJ2-7; 8 positions match TRBD2. The V and J ends lost 0 bases and 2 bases, in that order; junction bases with no gene match: 10. Germline-derived CDR1 and CDR2 are SGHRS and YFSETQ. The CDR3 spans 17 residues.